This TCR beta chain derives from a study of T cells in Graves' hyperthyroidism and ophthalmopathy. PBMCs were obtained from 9.5 to 10 ml fresh peripheral blood. Study-level results: Blood also showed most of the thyroid clonotypes that were expanded above 0.001. Ophthalmopathy was told apart from stable hyperthyroidism by a 13 V-J model. The model forecast ophthalmopathy, anticipating it by a median approximately 6 months before onset.

Authors of the study amplified TCR beta CDR3 regions from RNA transcripts. HTBI primers were used for first-round RT-PCR of the TCR CDR3. Via MiXCR, TCRdb re-called the multiplex PCR reads, giving one row per CDR3 protein. The sample holds around 800,000 distinct CDR3 sequences; 38% are singletons and the top ten take around 9.3%. This clonotype has at least ten counts. Its antigen is not identified. Trimming cost V 4 bases and J 3 bases; bases outside gene matches: 8. CDR1 and CDR2 (germline): SNHLY, FYNNEI. This CDR3 region has 15 residues. The chain uses TRBV2 and TRBJ1-1, with 7 bases that match TRBD1. Sample: blood. The clonotype originates from a man aged 18 to 35 with Graves' hyperthyroidism. The DNA for the CDR3 is TGTGCCAGCAGTGTCGGACAGGCATACCACACTGAAGCTTTCTTT. This encodes CASSVGQAYHTEAFF. Full variable domain (outside the CDR3, taken from reference TRBV2 and TRBJ1-1): EPEVTQTPSHQVTQMGQEVILRCVPISNHLYFYWYRQILGQKVEFLVSFYNNEISEKSEIFDDQFSVERPDGSNFTLKIRSTKLEDSAMYFCASSVGQAYHTEAFFGQGTRLTVV.